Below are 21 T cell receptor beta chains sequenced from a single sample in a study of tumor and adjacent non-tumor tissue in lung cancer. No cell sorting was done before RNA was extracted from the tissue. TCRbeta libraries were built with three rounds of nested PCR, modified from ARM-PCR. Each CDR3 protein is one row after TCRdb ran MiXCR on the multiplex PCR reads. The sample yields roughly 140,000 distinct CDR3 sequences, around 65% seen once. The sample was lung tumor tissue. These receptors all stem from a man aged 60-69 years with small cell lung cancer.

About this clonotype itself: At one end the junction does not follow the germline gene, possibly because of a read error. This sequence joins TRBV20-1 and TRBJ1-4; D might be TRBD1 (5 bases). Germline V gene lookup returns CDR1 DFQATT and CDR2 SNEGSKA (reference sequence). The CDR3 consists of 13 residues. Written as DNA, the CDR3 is TGCAGTGTCCGAGGGGTTGCTAATGGAAAACTGTTTTTT. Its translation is CSVRGVANGKLFF.

CDR3 sequence reads: CATGSIAATDTQYF. CDR3 DNA: TGTGCCACCGGCAGCATCGCGGCCACAGATACGCAGTATTTT. The chain joins TRBV28 to TRBJ2-3, with D unclear. Germline V gene lookup returns CDR1 MDHEN and CDR2 SYDVKM. The CDR3 extends over 14 amino acids. V lost 10 bases to trimming and J lost 2 bases, with 16 bases between them.

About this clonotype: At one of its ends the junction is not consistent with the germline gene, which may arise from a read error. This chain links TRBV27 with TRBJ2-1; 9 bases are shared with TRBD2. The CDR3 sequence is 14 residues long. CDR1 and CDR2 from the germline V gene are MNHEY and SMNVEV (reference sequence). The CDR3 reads CASSRSGSFSEQVF. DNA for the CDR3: TGTGCCAGCAGTCGTAGCGGGAGTTTTAGTGAGCAGGTCTTC.

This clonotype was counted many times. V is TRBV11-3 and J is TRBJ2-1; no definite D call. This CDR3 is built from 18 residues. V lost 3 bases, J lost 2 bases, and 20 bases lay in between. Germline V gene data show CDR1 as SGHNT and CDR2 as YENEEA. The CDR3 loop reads CASSLDGIGGDPYNEQFF. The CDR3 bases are TGTGCCAGCAGCTTGGATGGGATTGGCGGAGATCCCTACAATGAGCAGTTCTTC.

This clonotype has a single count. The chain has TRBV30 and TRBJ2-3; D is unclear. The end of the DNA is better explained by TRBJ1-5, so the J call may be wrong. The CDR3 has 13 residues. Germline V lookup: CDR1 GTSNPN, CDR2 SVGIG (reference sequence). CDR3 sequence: CAWSVHAADTQHF. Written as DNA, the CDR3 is TGTGCCTGGAGTGTTCACGCTGCGGATACACAGCATTTT.

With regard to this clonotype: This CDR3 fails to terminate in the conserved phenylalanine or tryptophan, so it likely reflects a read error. CDR3 sequence: CANSQREELNTQYC. The CDR3, as DNA: TGTGCCAACAGTCAGCGGGAGGAGTTAAATACGCAGTATTGT. The chain uses TRBV11-3 and TRBJ2-3; 9 bases match TRBD2. There are 14 residues in the CDR3. With V trimmed by 10 bases and J by 7 bases, 12 bases remained unmatched. In germline, CDR1 is SGHNT, CDR2 YENEEA.

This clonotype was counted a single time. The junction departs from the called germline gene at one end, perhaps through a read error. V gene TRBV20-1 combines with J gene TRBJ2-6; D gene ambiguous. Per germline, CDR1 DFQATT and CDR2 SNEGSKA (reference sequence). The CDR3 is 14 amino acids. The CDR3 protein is CNARGYSGANVLTF. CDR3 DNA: TGCAATGCTAGAGGTTATTCTGGGGCCAACGTCCTGACTTTC.

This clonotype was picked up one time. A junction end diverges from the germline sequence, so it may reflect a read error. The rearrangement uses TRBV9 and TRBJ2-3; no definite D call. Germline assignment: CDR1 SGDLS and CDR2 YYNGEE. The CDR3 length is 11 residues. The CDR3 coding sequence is TGTGCCAGCGGTAGCTGGGATACGCATTATTTT. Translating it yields CASGSWDTHYF.

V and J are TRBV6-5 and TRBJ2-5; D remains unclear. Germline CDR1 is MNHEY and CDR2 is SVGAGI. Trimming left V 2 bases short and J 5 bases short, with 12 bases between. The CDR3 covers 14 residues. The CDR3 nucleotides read TGTGCCAGCAGTTACGATCAGGTGTACGAGACCCAGTACTTC. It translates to CASSYDQVYETQYF.

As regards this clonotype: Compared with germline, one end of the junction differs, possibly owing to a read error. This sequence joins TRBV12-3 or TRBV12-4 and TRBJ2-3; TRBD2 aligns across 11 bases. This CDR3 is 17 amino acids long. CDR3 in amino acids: CACSPTSGRPSTDTQYF. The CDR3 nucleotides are TGTGCCTGCAGTCCAACTAGCGGGAGACCGAGCACAGATACGCAGTATTTT.

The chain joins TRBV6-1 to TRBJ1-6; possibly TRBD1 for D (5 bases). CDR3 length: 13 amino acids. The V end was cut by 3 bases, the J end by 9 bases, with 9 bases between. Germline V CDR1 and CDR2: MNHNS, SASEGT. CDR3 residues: CASSDKGLSPLHF. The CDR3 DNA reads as TGTGCCAGCAGTGACAAGGGGCTTTCACCCCTCCACTTT.

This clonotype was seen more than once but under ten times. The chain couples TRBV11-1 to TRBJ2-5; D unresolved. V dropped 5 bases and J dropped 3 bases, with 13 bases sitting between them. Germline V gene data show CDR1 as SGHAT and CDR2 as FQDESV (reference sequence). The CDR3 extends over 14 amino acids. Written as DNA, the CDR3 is TGTGCCAGCAGCCGAAACATAGTAGAAGAGACCCAGTACTTC. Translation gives CASSRNIVEETQYF.

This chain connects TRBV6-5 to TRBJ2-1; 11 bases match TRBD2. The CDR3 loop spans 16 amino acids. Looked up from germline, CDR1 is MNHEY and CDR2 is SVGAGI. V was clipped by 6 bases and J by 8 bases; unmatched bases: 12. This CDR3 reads CASRKLAGEGLDEQFF. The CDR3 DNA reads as TGTGCCAGCAGGAAACTAGCGGGAGAGGGGTTGGATGAGCAGTTCTTC.

Here the CDR3 DNA reads TGTGCCAGCAGTTACGCCCCGAGAGAGACCCAGTACTTC. It translates to CASSYAPRETQYF. This chain joins TRBV6-5 and TRBJ2-5; D is uncertain. Germline V gene data show CDR1 as MNHEY and CDR2 as SVGAGI. V was trimmed by 2 bases and J by 4 bases, leaving 8 bases between them. This CDR3 has 13 residues.

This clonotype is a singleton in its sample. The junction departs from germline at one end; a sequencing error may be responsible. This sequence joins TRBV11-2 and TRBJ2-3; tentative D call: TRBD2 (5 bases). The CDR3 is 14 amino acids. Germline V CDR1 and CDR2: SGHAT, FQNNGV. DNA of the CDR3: TGTGCCAGCAACTTAATGGGAGAGGTAGATACGCAGTATTTT. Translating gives CASNLMGEVDTQYF.

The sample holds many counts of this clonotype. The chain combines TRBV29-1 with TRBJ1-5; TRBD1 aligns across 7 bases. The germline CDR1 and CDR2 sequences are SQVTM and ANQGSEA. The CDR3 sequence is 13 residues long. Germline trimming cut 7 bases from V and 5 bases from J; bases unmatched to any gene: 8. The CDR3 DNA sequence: TGCAGCGCCAAGGGACAGTGGGATCAGCCCCAGCATTTT. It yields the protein CSAKGQWDQPQHF.

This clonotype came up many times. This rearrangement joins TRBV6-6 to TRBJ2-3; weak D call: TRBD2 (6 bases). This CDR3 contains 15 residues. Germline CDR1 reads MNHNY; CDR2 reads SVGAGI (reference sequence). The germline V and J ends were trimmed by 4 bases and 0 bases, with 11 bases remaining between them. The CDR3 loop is CASSWGLSSTDTQYF. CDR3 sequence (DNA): TGTGCCAGCAGTTGGGGACTCTCTAGCACAGATACGCAGTATTTT.

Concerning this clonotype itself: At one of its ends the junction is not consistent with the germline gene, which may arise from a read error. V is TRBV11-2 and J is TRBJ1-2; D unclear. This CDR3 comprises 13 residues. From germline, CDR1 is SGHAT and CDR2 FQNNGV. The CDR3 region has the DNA TGTTCCAGCAGCTTATATGATGATTATGGCTACACCTTC. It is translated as CSSSLYDDYGYTF.

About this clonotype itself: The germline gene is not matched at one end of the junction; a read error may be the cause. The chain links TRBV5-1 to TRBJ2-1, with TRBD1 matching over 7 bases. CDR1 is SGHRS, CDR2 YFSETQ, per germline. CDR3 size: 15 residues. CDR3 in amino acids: CTSSSRDRGYNEQFF. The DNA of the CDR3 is TGCACCAGCAGCTCCCGGGACAGAGGCTACAATGAGCAGTTCTTC.

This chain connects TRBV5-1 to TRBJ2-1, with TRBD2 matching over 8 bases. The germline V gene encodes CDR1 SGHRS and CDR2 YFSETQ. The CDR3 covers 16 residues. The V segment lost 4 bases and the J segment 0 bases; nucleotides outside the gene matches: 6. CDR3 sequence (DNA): TGCGCCAGCAGCCCGGGGGGGGCTGGCTCCTACAATGAGCAGTTCTTC. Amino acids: CASSPGGAGSYNEQFF.

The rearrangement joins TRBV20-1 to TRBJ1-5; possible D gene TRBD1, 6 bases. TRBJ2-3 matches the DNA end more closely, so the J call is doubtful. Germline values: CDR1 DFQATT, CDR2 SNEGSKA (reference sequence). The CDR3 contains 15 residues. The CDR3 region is CSARDRLTGQGVQYF. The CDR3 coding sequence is TGCAGTGCTAGAGATCGACTTACAGGGCAAGGAGTCCAGTATTTT.